The 3 T cell receptor beta chains below all came from one sample that was sequenced in a study of graft-versus-host responses after intestinal transplantation. Graft samples were processed, releasing intraepithelial and lamina propria lymphocytes. Repertoires were generated with immunoSEQ multiplex PCR, while TCRdb's copy carries only in-frame clones and drops some. The sample shows about 9,800 clones, about four fifths of them seen only once. The starting material was ileum tissue, obtained roughly 530 days after intestinal transplant. The receptors originated from a human patient who received an intestinal transplant, so some T cells may come from the graft donor.

In this sample, this clone turned up once. The V and J genes are TRBV19 and TRBJ2-5; possibly TRBD1 or TRBD2 for D (6 bases each). The CDR3 contains 15 residues. V lost 3 bases and J 5 bases, leaving 16 bases between the germline ends. Per the germline V gene, CDR1 is LNHDA and CDR2 is SQIVND (reference sequence). This CDR3 reads CASSIGPGAVETQYF. CDR3 DNA: TGTGCCAGTAGTATCGGGCCGGGGGCAGTGGAGACCCAGTACTTC.

V usage is TRBV6-1 and J usage is TRBJ1-4; D ambiguous. Germline loops: CDR1 MNHNS, CDR2 SASEGT. Trimming took off 6 bases at V and 5 bases at J, with 13 bases between the two ends. This CDR3 region has 14 residues. The CDR3 spells CASRLDPQNEKLFF. CDR3 sequence (DNA): TGTGCCAGCAGGTTGGACCCTCAGAATGAAAAACTGTTTTTT.

This sequence joins TRBV11-2 and TRBJ2-1, with 7 bases identical to TRBD2. With V trimmed by 5 bases and J by 8 bases, 6 bases remained unmatched. The CDR3 covers 13 residues. Germline loops: CDR1 SGHAT, CDR2 FQNNGV. The CDR3 nucleotides are TGTGCCAGCAGCAAGGACCGGGGGGATGAGCAGTTCTTC. Amino acids: CASSKDRGDEQFF.